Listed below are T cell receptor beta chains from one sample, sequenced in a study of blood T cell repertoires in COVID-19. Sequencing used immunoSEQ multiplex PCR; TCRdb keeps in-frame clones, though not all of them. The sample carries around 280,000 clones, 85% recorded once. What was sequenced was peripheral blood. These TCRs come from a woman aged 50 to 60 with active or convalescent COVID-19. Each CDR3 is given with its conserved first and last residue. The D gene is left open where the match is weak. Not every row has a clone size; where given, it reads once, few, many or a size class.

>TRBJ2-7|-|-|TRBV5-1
CASSLSLQDEQYF
TGCGCCAGCAGCTTGTCGTTACAGGACGAGCAGTACTTC
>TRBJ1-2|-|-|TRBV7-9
CASSRRTNEGYTF
TGTGCCAGCAGCCGCCGGACAAACGAGGGCTACACCTTC
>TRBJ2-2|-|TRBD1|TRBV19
CASRDGQGRNGELFF
TGTGCCAGTAGAGACGGACAGGGTCGTAACGGGGAGCTGTTTTTT
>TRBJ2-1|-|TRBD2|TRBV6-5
CASIGILAGNEQFF
TGTGCCAGCATTGGTATACTAGCGGGAAATGAGCAGTTCTTC
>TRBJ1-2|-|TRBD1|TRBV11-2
CASSFYTRQDRGRDGYTF
TGTGCCAGCAGCTTCTATACCCGCCAGGACAGGGGAAGGGATGGCTACACCTTC
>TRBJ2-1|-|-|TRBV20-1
CSASQTSSYNEQFF
TGCAGTGCTAGTCAGACAAGCTCCTACAATGAGCAGTTCTTC
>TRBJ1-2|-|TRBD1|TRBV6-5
CASSYRGVDRGYGYTF
TGTGCCAGCAGTTACCGCGGGGTGGACAGGGGATATGGCTACACCTTC
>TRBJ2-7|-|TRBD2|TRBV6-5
CASSYLAGAYEQYF
TGTGCCAGCAGTTACCTAGCGGGAGCCTACGAGCAGTACTTC
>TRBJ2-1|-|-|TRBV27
CASSPVGGYNEQFF
TGTGCCAGCAGTCCCGTGGGGGGATACAATGAGCAGTTCTTC
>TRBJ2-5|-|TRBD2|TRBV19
CASSRTPGLANQETQYF
TGTGCCAGTAGTAGAACACCGGGACTAGCGAACCAAGAGACCCAGTACTTC
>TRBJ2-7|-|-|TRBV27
CASSLGTGSYEQYF
TGTGCCAGCAGTTTAGGTACAGGCTCCTACGAGCAGTACTTC
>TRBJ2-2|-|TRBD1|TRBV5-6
CASSFTGVTGELFF
TGTGCCAGCAGCTTTACAGGGGTCACCGGGGAGCTGTTTTTT
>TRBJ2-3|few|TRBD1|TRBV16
CASSQLETGDSTDTQYF
TGTGCCAGCAGCCAATTAGAGACAGGGGACAGCACAGATACGCAGTATTTT
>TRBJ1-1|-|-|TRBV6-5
CASSYAPLQGNTEAFF
TGTGCCAGCAGTTACGCCCCACTACAGGGGAACACTGAAGCTTTCTTT
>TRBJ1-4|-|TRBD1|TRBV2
CASMALRSGRRTGTAQAEVEKLFF
TGTGCCAGCATGGCTTTACGGTCGGGGCGCAGGACAGGAACAGCTCAGGCGGAGGTTGAAAAACTGTTTTTT
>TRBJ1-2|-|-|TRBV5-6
CASSEGQYGYTF
TGTGCCAGCAGCGAGGGCCAATATGGCTACACCTTC
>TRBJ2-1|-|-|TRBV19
CASSIGGFPGNEQFF
TGTGCCAGTAGTATAGGGGGATTCCCGGGGAATGAGCAGTTCTTC
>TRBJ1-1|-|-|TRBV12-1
CASSFVGGSCTEAFF
TGTGCCAGCAGCTTTGTCGGGGGGAGTTGCACTGAAGCTTTCTTT
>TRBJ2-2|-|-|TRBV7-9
CASSPPLNGELFF
TGTGCCAGCAGCCCCCCTTTAAACGGGGAGCTGTTTTTT
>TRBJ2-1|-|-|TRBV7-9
CASSAGISYNEQFF
TGTGCCAGCAGCGCGGGAATCTCCTACAATGAGCAGTTCTTC
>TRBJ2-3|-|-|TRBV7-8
CASSFNWPSTDTQYF
TGTGCCAGCAGCTTTAATTGGCCTAGCACAGATACGCAGTATTTT
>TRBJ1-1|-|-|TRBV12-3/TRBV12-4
CASSTTREAFF
TGTGCCAGCAGCACAACCAGGGAAGCTTTCTTT
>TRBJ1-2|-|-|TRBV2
CASSVSRRAELNGYTF
TGTGCCAGCAGTGTCTCCAGGAGGGCCGAACTGAATGGCTACACCTTC
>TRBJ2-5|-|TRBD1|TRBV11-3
CASSSEQGKDGETQYF
TGTGCCAGCAGCTCAGAACAGGGGAAGGATGGAGAGACCCAGTACTTC
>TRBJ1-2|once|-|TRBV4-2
CASSQENRADYGYTF
TGTGCCAGCAGCCAAGAGAACAGGGCCGACTATGGCTACACCTTC
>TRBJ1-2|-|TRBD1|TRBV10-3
CAISSGTARIEAMDSGYTF
TGTGCCATCAGTTCCGGGACAGCCAGAATTGAGGCTATGGACTCGGGCTACACCTTC
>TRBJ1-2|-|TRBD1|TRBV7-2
CASSTATGVEGYTF
TGTGCCAGCAGCACCGCTACAGGGGTGGAAGGCTACACCTTC
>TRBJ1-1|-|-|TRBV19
CASRGSGEAFF
TGTGCCAGTAGGGGGTCGGGAGAAGCTTTCTTT
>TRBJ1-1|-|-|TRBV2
CASNRVLNTEAFF
TGTGCCAGCAACAGGGTCTTGAACACTGAAGCTTTCTTT
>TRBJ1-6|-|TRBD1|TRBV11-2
CASTDYAGQGTPLHF
TGTGCCAGCACCGACTACGCGGGACAGGGGACACCCCTCCACTTT